What follows are 2 T cell receptor beta chains derived from one specimen sequenced in a study of blood T cell repertoires in COVID-19. TCRdb keeps only in-frame clones here, not all; method: immunoSEQ multiplex PCR. The table has about 140,000 clones, over 60% seen once. The material sequenced was peripheral blood. These receptors originate from a middle-aged man with acute or convalescent COVID-19.

This clone was found once. V is TRBV29-1 and J is TRBJ2-2, with 7 positions matching TRBD2. Trimming cost V 7 bases and J 3 bases; bases outside gene matches: 5. This CDR3 region has 13 residues. Germline V gene lookup returns CDR1 SQVTM and CDR2 ANQGSEA. CDR3 sequence (DNA): TGCAGCGCCCGACTAGCCGACACCGGGGAGCTGTTTTTT. Residues: CSARLADTGELFF.

The chain carries TRBV12-3 or TRBV12-4 and TRBJ1-2; the match to TRBD1 covers 7 bases. The V and J ends lost 6 bases and 10 bases, in that order; junction bases with no gene match: 5. The CDR3 consists of 11 residues. The CDR3 nucleotides read TGTGCCAGCAGAGACAGGGCGGACTACACCTTC. Translating it yields CASRDRADYTF.